The 31 T cell receptor beta chains presented below share a single source sample, sequenced in a study of cytomegalovirus exposure and HLA in healthy donors. Amplification used 60 Vbeta primers and 13 Jbeta primers. Repertoires were generated with immunoSEQ multiplex PCR, while TCRdb's copy carries only in-frame clones and drops some. The profile shows some 150,000 clones, over 80% of them singletons. Sequences were obtained from PBMCs. Every receptor here comes from a man between 40 and 49 years old in good health and CMV-seronegative.

The count of this clone is one. The V call is TRBV6-5, the J call TRBJ2-5, with D possibly matching TRBD2 (5 bases). Near its end, the DNA agrees better with TRBJ2-7, so the J call may be wrong. Germline CDR1 reads MNHEY; CDR2 reads SVGAGI. The CDR3 length is 15 residues. The CDR3 loop is CASSYSGGSSYEQYF. In DNA form, the CDR3 reads TGTGCCAGCAGTTACTCGGGCGGGTCCTCCTACGAGCAGTACTTC.

V usage is TRBV19 and J usage is TRBJ2-5, with no clear D. The germline V gene has CDR1 LNHDA and CDR2 SQIVND (reference sequence). Trimming pared 9 bases from V and 1 base from J, leaving 15 bases between. This CDR3 comprises 14 residues. The CDR3 here is CASSKRASQETQYF. DNA of the CDR3: TGTGCCAGCTCTAAAAGAGCCTCCCAAGAGACCCAGTACTTC.

CDR3 sequence reads: CASSLSREGAYEQYF. The CDR3, as DNA: TGTGCCAGCAGCTTAAGCAGGGAAGGGGCCTACGAGCAGTACTTC. The J gene is TRBJ2-7, the V gene TRBV11-2; TRBD1 might be the D (5 bases). This CDR3 region has 15 residues. V dropped 2 bases and J dropped 2 bases, with 13 bases sitting between them. Germline CDR1 and CDR2: SGHAT and FQNNGV.

This rearrangement joins TRBV7-8 to TRBJ2-7; D possibly corresponds to TRBD1 (5 bases). This CDR3 is 13 amino acids long. The germline V gene has CDR1 SGHVS and CDR2 FQNEAQ. Trimming took 6 bases from V and 6 from J, leaving 15 bases between them. CDR3 amino acids: CASSLLNGAEQYF. CDR3 DNA: TGTGCCAGCAGTTTACTTAATGGGGCCGAGCAGTACTTC. Filled out from reference TRBV7-8 and TRBJ2-7, the complete variable domain reads GAGVSQSPRYKVAKRGQDVALRCDPISGHVSLFWYQQALGQGPEFLTYFQNEAQLDKSGLPSDRFFAERPEGSVSTLKIQRTQQEDSAVYLCASSLLNGAEQYFGPGTRLTVT.

The chain employs TRBV9 and TRBJ2-3; TRBD2 aligns across 8 bases. Looked up from germline, CDR1 is SGDLS and CDR2 is YYNGEE. The V and J ends lost 3 bases and 2 bases, in that order; junction bases with no gene match: 11. The CDR3 sequence is 17 residues long. CDR3 sequence reads: CASSEGWGGGITDTQYF. Here the CDR3 DNA reads TGTGCCAGCAGCGAGGGGTGGGGCGGGGGGATCACAGATACGCAGTATTTT.

The J gene is TRBJ2-3, the V gene TRBV5-6, with D hard to call. This CDR3 spans 14 amino acids. The germline V gene encodes CDR1 SGHDT and CDR2 YYEEEE. Trimming stripped 0 bases from V and 2 bases from J, with 7 bases between. CDR3 protein: CASSLAGFTDTQYF. The CDR3 DNA is TGTGCCAGCAGCTTGGCAGGATTCACAGATACGCAGTATTTT.

This clone appeared once. The V call is TRBV5-1, the J call TRBJ1-4; 8 positions agree with TRBD1. V lost 0 bases and J lost 4; bases outside the gene matches: 5. Germline assignment: CDR1 SGHRS and CDR2 YFSETQ. The CDR3 has 16 residues. For the CDR3, the DNA is TGCGCCAGCAGCTTGGCCTGGACAGGGATTAATGAAAAACTGTTTTTT. Translating it yields CASSLAWTGINEKLFF.

Written as DNA, the CDR3 is TGTGCCAGCAGGGGACAGGGGGGACGGGAGACCCAGTACTTC. It translates to CASRGQGGRETQYF. The chain links TRBV6-6 to TRBJ2-5; TRBD1 matches at 11 bases. This CDR3 has 14 residues. Germline CDR1 MNHNY, CDR2 SVGAGI (reference sequence). V shed 6 bases and J 5 bases; nucleotides not matched to a gene: 5.

This clone was observed once. The chain links TRBV12-5 to TRBJ2-7; TRBD2 matches at 12 bases. The CDR3 is made up of 14 amino acids. The V and J ends lost 5 bases and 2 bases, in that order; junction bases with no gene match: 1. Germline CDR1 LGHNT, CDR2 FRNRAP. CDR3 in DNA: TGTGCTAGTGGTCGACTAGCGGGGGCCTACGAGCAGTACTTC. Protein product: CASGRLAGAYEQYF.

The chain uses TRBV6-5 and TRBJ1-2; TRBD1 matches 7 bases. This CDR3 region has 15 residues. Germline V lookup: CDR1 MNHEY, CDR2 SVGAGI. J was trimmed by 2 bases and V by 8 bases; bases with no gene match: 11. CDR3 loop: CASGRIDRVNYGYTF. In nucleotides, the CDR3 is TGTGCCAGCGGACGCATCGACAGGGTAAACTATGGCTACACCTTC.

This chain links TRBV10-2 with TRBJ2-1, with 7 nucleotides matching TRBD2. This CDR3 is 15 amino acids long. V shed 9 bases, J shed 3 bases, and the junction held 11 bases outside the gene matches. Per germline, CDR1 WSHSY and CDR2 SAAADI. The CDR3 protein is CASRLVGGYYNEQFF. Written as DNA, the CDR3 is TGCGCCAGTAGACTCGTCGGGGGGTACTACAATGAGCAGTTCTTC.

The chain links TRBV4-1 to TRBJ2-1; 13 bases are shared with TRBD2. This CDR3 is built from 19 residues. V shed 3 bases, J shed 2 bases, and the junction held 10 bases outside the gene matches. Germline V gene sequence: CDR1 MGHRA, CDR2 YSYEKL. CDR3: CASSHLRTSGGLTYNEQFF. DNA of the CDR3: TGCGCCAGCAGCCATCTCCGGACTAGCGGGGGCCTCACCTACAATGAGCAGTTCTTC.

This sequence joins TRBV6-1 and TRBJ2-7, with D tentatively TRBD1 (6 bases). The germline V gene encodes CDR1 MNHNS and CDR2 SASEGT. This CDR3 has 14 residues. The germline V and J ends were trimmed by 4 bases and 0 bases, with 10 bases remaining between them. CDR3 nucleotides: TGTGCCAGCAGTGGCTGGGACAACTCCTACGAGCAGTACTTC. It specifies CASSGWDNSYEQYF.

The genes are TRBV5-1 and TRBJ2-3, with D tentatively TRBD2 (5 bases). This CDR3 comprises 14 residues. The ends were cut back, 4 bases at V and 4 bases at J, with 13 bases in the middle. Germline lookup yields CDR1 SGHRS and CDR2 YFSETQ. In DNA, the CDR3 is TGCGCCAGCAGCGAGGGTATCTCTGCAGATACGCAGTATTTT. Its translation is CASSEGISADTQYF.

This chain uses TRBV5-1 with TRBJ2-5; 7 bases agree with TRBD2. Gene TRBJ2-7 matches the end of the DNA better, so the J call may be wrong. The CDR3 runs 14 residues. Germline assignment: CDR1 SGHRS and CDR2 YFSETQ. CDR3 protein: CASSLDRGVYEQYF. As DNA, the CDR3 is TGCGCCAGCAGCTTGGATCGGGGGGTCTACGAGCAGTACTTC.

This chain joins TRBV7-2 and TRBJ2-4, with D perhaps matching TRBD1 (8 bases). Trimming removed 5 bases at V and 8 bases at J, with 16 bases between. Per germline, CDR1 SGHTA and CDR2 FQGNSA. This CDR3 is built from 14 residues. The DNA of the CDR3 is TGTGCCAGCAGCACCGGACAGGGAGGGGACATTCAGTACTTC. Residues: CASSTGQGGDIQYF.

This clone turned up a few times. The chain combines TRBV19 with TRBJ2-5, with 12 bases matching TRBD1. Trimming cost V 8 bases and J 5 bases; bases outside gene matches: 12. The CDR3 loop spans 16 amino acids. Germline CDR1 reads LNHDA; CDR2 reads SQIVND (reference sequence). Here the CDR3 reads CASGKTGTGGAETQYF. CDR3 nucleotides: TGTGCCAGTGGGAAAACCGGGACAGGGGGCGCCGAGACCCAGTACTTC.

J is TRBJ1-2 and V is TRBV7-9; maybe TRBD1 (5 bases). The V and J ends lost 5 bases and 12 bases respectively, with 13 bases between them. Germline loops: CDR1 SEHNR, CDR2 FQNEAQ (reference sequence). The CDR3 is 11 amino acids. CDR3 amino acids: CASSPDSRHTF. In DNA form, the CDR3 reads TGTGCCAGCAGCCCCGACAGCCGCCACACCTTC.

The rearrangement links TRBV29-1 to TRBJ2-7; TRBD1 matches at 9 bases. The CDR3 runs to 14 residues. From germline, CDR1 is SQVTM and CDR2 ANQGSEA. Unmatched junction bases numbered 7, after V lost 7 bases and J lost 0 bases. In DNA, the CDR3 is TGCAGCGCTTCTCCGGGACAGGGCTCCTACGAGCAGTACTTC. Translating gives CSASPGQGSYEQYF.

V gene TRBV11-2 combines with J gene TRBJ2-7, with D tentatively TRBD2 (7 bases). The CDR3 contains 13 residues. Germline V lookup: CDR1 SGHAT, CDR2 FQNNGV. V lost 3 bases and J lost 6, with 12 bases in between. CDR3 DNA: TGTGCCAGCAGCTTGGGAGGGGGGGGCGAGCAGTACTTC. This sequence encodes CASSLGGGGEQYF.

The chain uses TRBV11-2 and TRBJ1-1; possible D gene TRBD1, 5 bases. This CDR3 has 15 amino acids. Germline V gene data show CDR1 as SGHAT and CDR2 as FQNNGV. The V end lost 2 bases, the J end lost 3 bases, and 13 bases lay between the germline ends. This CDR3 reads CASSLNPGMDTEAFF. The CDR3 DNA reads TGTGCCAGCAGCTTAAATCCAGGGATGGACACTGAAGCTTTCTTT.

This clone was found a few times. J is TRBJ1-3 and V is TRBV19; D unclear. The CDR3 is made up of 16 amino acids. Germline values: CDR1 LNHDA, CDR2 SQIVND (reference sequence). V was trimmed by 5 bases and J by 2 bases, leaving 16 bases between them. CDR3 in DNA: TGTGCCAGTAGTTCAATTCCCGGGAGTACTGGAAACACCATATATTTT. Its translation is CASSSIPGSTGNTIYF.

V and J are TRBV2 and TRBJ2-5, with 8 nucleotides matching TRBD2. V lost 10 bases to trimming and J lost 5 bases; unmatched junction nucleotides: 9. In germline, CDR1 is SNHLY, CDR2 FYNNEI. The CDR3 extends over 13 amino acids. This chain's CDR3 is CATPAGAGETQYF. CDR3 coding DNA: TGTGCCACCCCAGCGGGGGCCGGGGAGACCCAGTACTTC.

J is TRBJ1-4 and V is TRBV30; D is undetermined. The germline CDR1 and CDR2 sequences are GTSNPN and SVGIG (reference sequence). This CDR3 contains 12 residues. V lost 7 bases to trimming and J lost 14 bases, with 20 bases between them. The CDR3 here is CASLWEARGLFF. CDR3 sequence (DNA): TGTGCCTCCCTGTGGGAGGCCCGAGGGCTGTTTTTT.

This sequence joins TRBV7-6 and TRBJ2-7; D is perhaps TRBD2 (6 bases). CDR1 and CDR2 (germline): SGHVS, FNYEAQ. The CDR3 totals 16 residues. Trimming took 5 bases from V and 0 from J, leaving 17 bases between them. The CDR3 region is CASSPGWDSRSYEQYF. As DNA, the CDR3 is TGTGCCAGCAGCCCAGGTTGGGACTCGCGCTCCTACGAGCAGTACTTC.

This clone was seen a single time. The V call is TRBV7-8, the J call TRBJ1-2; D perhaps matches TRBD1 (6 bases). Per the germline V gene, CDR1 is SGHVS and CDR2 is FQNEAQ. The CDR3 contains 15 residues. V was shortened by 1 base and J by 3 bases, with 12 bases between the two germline ends. The CDR3 DNA is TGTGCCAGCAGCTTAGAGTACAGGGATGACTATGGCTACACCTTC. Protein sequence: CASSLEYRDDYGYTF.

The rearrangement links TRBV11-2 to TRBJ1-2; D is unresolved. The V end lost 5 bases, the J end lost 0 bases, and 10 bases lay between the germline ends. Germline-derived CDR1 and CDR2 are SGHAT and FQNNGV. The CDR3 runs 14 residues. The CDR3 loop is CASSPFDTNYGYTF. CDR3 nucleotides: TGTGCCAGCAGCCCCTTTGACACTAACTATGGCTACACCTTC.

The chain couples TRBV28 to TRBJ2-3, with TRBD2 identical over 7 bases. The CDR3 is 18 residues long. Germline V gene data show CDR1 as MDHEN and CDR2 as SYDVKM. V was pared by 1 base and J by 4 bases, with 14 bases of the junction left unmatched. The CDR3: CASSLLGVGGSSADTQYF. In nucleotides, the CDR3 is TGTGCCAGCAGTTTATTAGGGGTAGGCGGGAGTTCCGCAGATACGCAGTATTTT.

CDR3 in DNA: TGTGCCATCAACCAGGACAGGGGGAACAATGAGCAGTTCTTC. Amino acids: CAINQDRGNNEQFF. The J gene is TRBJ2-1, the V gene TRBV10-3; the match to TRBD1 covers 10 bases. V lost 7 bases to trimming and J lost 5 bases; unmatched junction nucleotides: 5. Germline assignment: CDR1 ENHRY and CDR2 SYGVKD. The CDR3 is 14 residues long.

The chain uses TRBV5-1 and TRBJ1-2; D gene uncertain. CDR3 length: 14 residues. Germline loops: CDR1 SGHRS, CDR2 YFSETQ. The V and J ends lost 2 bases and 4 bases respectively, with 12 bases between them. CDR3 nucleotides: TGCGCCAGCAGCTTAGAGGGCATCGGCTATGGCTACACCTTC. It yields the protein CASSLEGIGYGYTF. The complete variable domain, with remaining parts taken from reference TRBV5-1 and TRBJ1-2, reads KAGVTQTPRYLIKTRGQQVTLSCSPISGHRSVSWYQQTPGQGLQFLFEYFSETQRNKGNFPGRFSGRQFSNSRSEMNVSTLELGDSALYLCASSLEGIGYGYTFGSGTRLTVV.

CDR3 residues: CASSNLGGCEAFF. CDR3 DNA sequence: TGTGCCAGCAGCAACCTCGGGGGGTGTGAAGCTTTCTTT. V and J are TRBV6-1 and TRBJ1-1, with TRBD1 as a possible D gene (5 bases). There are 13 residues in the CDR3. Germline CDR1 reads MNHNS; CDR2 reads SASEGT. V was shortened by 6 bases and J by 7 bases, with 15 bases between the two germline ends.